This T cell receptor (beta chain) was recovered during a study of T cells in Graves' hyperthyroidism and ophthalmopathy. This clonotype came up many times. Its antigen is unknown. Ophthalmopathy patients showed a Clinical Activity Score of at least 3, NOSPECS grade of at least 4 and duration under 3 months. Thyroid ultrasound and orbital computed tomography, with clinical symptoms and serum thyroxine and TRAb, informed diagnoses. TCR beta CDR3 regions were amplified from RNA transcripts. HTBI primers were the set used in a first-round RT-PCR of the TCR CDR3. TCRdb recomputed calls from the multiplex PCR reads with MiXCR, one row per CDR3 protein. The sample yields about 500,000 distinct CDR3 sequences, under 20% seen once. Study conclusions and caveats: Most thyroid clonotypes expanded above 0.001 appeared in blood too. A model of 13 V-J features distinguished ophthalmopathy from stable hyperthyroidism.

This CDR3 contains 15 residues. Losses at the gene ends were 3 bases for V and 3 bases for J; bases not matched to a gene: 5. From germline, CDR1 is SNHLY and CDR2 FYNNEI. The chain links TRBV2 to TRBJ2-7; 10 nucleotides match TRBD2. Sequences were obtained from blood. This clonotype was sampled from a woman under 30 with Graves' ophthalmopathy. CDR3 sequence (DNA): TGTGCCAGCAGTGAGAGGGCTAGCGGGGGCTACGAGCAGTACTTC. The encoded protein is CASSERASGGYEQYF.